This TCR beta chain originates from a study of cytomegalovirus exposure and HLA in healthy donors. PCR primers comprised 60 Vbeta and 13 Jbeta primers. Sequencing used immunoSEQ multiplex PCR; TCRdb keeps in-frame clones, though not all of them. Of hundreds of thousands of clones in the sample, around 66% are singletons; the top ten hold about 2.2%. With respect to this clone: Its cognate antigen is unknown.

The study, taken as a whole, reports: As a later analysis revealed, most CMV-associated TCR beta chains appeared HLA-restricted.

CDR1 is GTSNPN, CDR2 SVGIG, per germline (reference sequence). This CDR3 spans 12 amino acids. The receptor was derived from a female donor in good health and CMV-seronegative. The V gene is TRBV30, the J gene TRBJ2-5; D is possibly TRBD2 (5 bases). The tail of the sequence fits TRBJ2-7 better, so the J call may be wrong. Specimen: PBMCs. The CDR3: CAWERDSYEQYF. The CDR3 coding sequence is TGTGCCTGGGAACGGGACTCCTACGAGCAGTACTTC.